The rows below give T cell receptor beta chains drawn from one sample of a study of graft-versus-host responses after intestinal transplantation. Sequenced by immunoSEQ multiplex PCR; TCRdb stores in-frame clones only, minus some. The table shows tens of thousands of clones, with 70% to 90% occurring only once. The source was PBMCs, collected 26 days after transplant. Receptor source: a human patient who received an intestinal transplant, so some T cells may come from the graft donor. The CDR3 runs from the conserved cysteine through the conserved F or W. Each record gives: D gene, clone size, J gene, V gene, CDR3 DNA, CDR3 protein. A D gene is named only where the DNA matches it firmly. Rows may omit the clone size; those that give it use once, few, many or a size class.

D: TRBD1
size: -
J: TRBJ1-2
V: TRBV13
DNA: TGTGCCAGCACTCTCACAGGGGGCGATGATGGCTACACCTTC
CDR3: CASTLTGGDDGYTF

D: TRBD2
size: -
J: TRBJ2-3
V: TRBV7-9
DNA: TGTGCCAGCAGCTTACTAGCGGGGGCCACAGATACGCAGTATTTT
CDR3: CASSLLAGATDTQYF

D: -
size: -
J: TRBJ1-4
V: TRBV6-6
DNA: TGTGCCAGCAGTGTACAGGCTGAAAAACTGTTTTTT
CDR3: CASSVQAEKLFF

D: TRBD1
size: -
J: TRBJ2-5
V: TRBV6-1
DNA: TGTGCCAGCAGTGATTGGGACAGCAGCCAAGAGACCCAGTACTTC
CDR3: CASSDWDSSQETQYF

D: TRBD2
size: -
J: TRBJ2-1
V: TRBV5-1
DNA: TGCGCCAGCAGCTTAGTTAGCGGGGTCAATGAGCAGTTCTTC
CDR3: CASSLVSGVNEQFF

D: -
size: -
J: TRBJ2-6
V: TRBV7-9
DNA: TGTGCCAGCAGCTTAGCACAGGGCTCTGGGGCCAACGTCCTGACTTTC
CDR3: CASSLAQGSGANVLTF

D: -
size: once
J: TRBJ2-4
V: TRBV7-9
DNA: TGTGCCAGCAGCTTTAGCAGCCTAGCCAAAAACATTCAGTACTTC
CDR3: CASSFSSLAKNIQYF

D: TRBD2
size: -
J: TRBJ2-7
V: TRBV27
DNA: TGTGCCAGCAGTCCTCGGGGGGGCGTCCTAGGCGAGCAGTACTTC
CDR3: CASSPRGGVLGEQYF

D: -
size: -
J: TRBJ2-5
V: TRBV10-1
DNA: TGCGCCAGCAGTGAGTCAGGGGAAGAGACCCAGTACTTC
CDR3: CASSESGEETQYF

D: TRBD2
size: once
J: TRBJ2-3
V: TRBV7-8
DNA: TGTGCCAGCAGGTATACTAGCGGGGTCTCAGATACGCAGTATTTT
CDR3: CASRYTSGVSDTQYF

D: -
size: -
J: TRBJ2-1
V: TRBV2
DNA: TGTGCCAGCATCGAGATCGGCTCTAGCTCCTACAATGAGCAGTTCTTC
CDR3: CASIEIGSSSYNEQFF

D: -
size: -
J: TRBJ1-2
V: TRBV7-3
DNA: TGTGCCAGCAGCCAAACCGGGGCCGGGGGGGGCTACACCTTC
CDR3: CASSQTGAGGGYTF

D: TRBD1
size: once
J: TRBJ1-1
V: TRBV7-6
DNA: TGTGCCAGCAGCTTAGCGAAACGAGCAGGGGGGACTGAAGCTTTCTTT
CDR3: CASSLAKRAGGTEAFF

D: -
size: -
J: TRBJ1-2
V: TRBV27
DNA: TGTGCCAGCAGTTTAGGTTCCCGAGGCGGCTACACCTTC
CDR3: CASSLGSRGGYTF

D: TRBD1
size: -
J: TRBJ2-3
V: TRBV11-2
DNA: TGTGCCAGCAGCTTAGGGGACAGGCCGACAGATACGCAGTATTTT
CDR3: CASSLGDRPTDTQYF

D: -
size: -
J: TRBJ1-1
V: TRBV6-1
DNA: TGTGCCAGCAGCTTGACATTCCTGAACACTGAAGCTTTCTTT
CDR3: CASSLTFLNTEAFF

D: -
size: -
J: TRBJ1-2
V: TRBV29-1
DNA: TGCAGCGTTGAAGATTTTCGTGAGGGGAGGGATGGCTACACCTTC
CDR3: CSVEDFREGRDGYTF

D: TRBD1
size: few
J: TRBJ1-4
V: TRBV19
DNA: TGTGCCAGTAGCCTAGGGGACAGTTCAACTAATGAAAAACTGTTTTTT
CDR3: CASSLGDSSTNEKLFF

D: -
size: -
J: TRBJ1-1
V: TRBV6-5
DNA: TGTGCCAGCGGAGTTACGGGACACTTGAACACTGAAGCTTTCTTT
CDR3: CASGVTGHLNTEAFF

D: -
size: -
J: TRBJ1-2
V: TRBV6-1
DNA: TGTGCCAGCAGCCGACCCGACATGCCCTATGGCTACACCTTC
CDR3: CASSRPDMPYGYTF

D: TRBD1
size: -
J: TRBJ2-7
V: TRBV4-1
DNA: TGCGCCAGCAGCCAAGCCGGGACAGCCACCTACGAGCAGTACTTC
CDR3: CASSQAGTATYEQYF

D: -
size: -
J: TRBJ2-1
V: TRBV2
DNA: TGTGCCAGCAGTGAAGAGGCGGGGGCTTACAATGAGCAGTTCTTC
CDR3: CASSEEAGAYNEQFF

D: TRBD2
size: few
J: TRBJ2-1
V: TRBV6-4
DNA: TGTGCCAGCAGTGACTCGGGGGGGGGCTACAATGAGCAGTTCTTC
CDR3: CASSDSGGGYNEQFF

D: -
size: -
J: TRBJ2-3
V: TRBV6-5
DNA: TGTGCCAGCAGTTACTCGGTTGAGCTCACAGATACGCAGTATTTT
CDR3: CASSYSVELTDTQYF

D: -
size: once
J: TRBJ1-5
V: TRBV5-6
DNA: TGTGCCAGCAGCTCCCGTAGGGGGAATCAGCCCCAGCATTTT
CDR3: CASSSRRGNQPQHF

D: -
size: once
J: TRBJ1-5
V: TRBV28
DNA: TGTGCCAGCAGTTTATTTGGAGGCTTCAATCAGCCCCAGCATTTT
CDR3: CASSLFGGFNQPQHF

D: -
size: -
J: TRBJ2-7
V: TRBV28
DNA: TGTGCCAGCAGGCCTCGGGACTGGCCGGGGGACGAGCAGTACTTC
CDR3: CASRPRDWPGDEQYF

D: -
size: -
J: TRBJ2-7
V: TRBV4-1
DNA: TGCGCCAGCAGCACCGGGAGCTCCTACGAGCAGTACTTC
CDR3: CASSTGSSYEQYF